This T cell receptor beta chain was captured by sequencing in a study of CD8+ T cells in alopecia areata. Study results and caveats: Against the mouse data, patients shared TCRs less clearly, possibly for HLA reasons. Normal-skin resident alphabeta T cells also appear among scalp sample sequences.

The length of the CDR3 is 14 residues. The V end lost 3 bases, the J end lost 2 bases, and 11 bases lay between the germline ends. Germline lookup yields CDR1 SGDLS and CDR2 YYNGEE. On this clone: What it binds is unknown.

cDNA prepared by RNA extraction and subsequent reverse transcription served as the template for sequencing. This table comes from immunoSEQ multiplex PCR, and its TCRdb copy is limited to in-frame clones, with some not included. Here the sample spans 60,000 to 65,000 clones, 44% being singletons. Researchers gathered lesional scalp punch biopsies and peripheral blood from patients with alopecia areata. The receptor's source is a human donor with alopecia areata. The chain combines TRBV9 with TRBJ2-5; maybe TRBD1 (5 bases). Source material: NKG2D-low CD8+ T cells sorted from blood. CDR3 protein: CASSEQVLQETQYF. The CDR3 DNA is TGTGCCAGCAGCGAACAGGTCCTACAAGAGACCCAGTACTTC. The whole variable domain, remainder taken from reference TRBV9 and TRBJ2-5, is DSGVTQTPKHLITATGQRVTLRCSPRSGDLSVYWYQQSLDQGLQFLIQYYNGEERAKGNILERFSAQQFPDLHSELNLSSLELGDSALYFCASSEQVLQETQYFGPGTRLLVL.